These 9 T cell receptor beta chains were all obtained from the same sample, sequenced in a study of blood T cell repertoires in COVID-19. TCRdb's table, derived via immunoSEQ multiplex PCR, lists solely in-frame clones and lacks some. The table records 15,000 or so clones, roughly 92% of them present only once. Sample: peripheral blood. These receptors originate from a human donor with active COVID-19. The donor label of this sample is uncertain.

This clone showed up just a few times. The chain carries TRBV2 and TRBJ1-1; TRBD1 is a possible D gene (5 bases). With 7 bases removed from V and 4 bases from J, the gap between germline ends came to 10 bases. The CDR3 runs 12 residues. CDR1 and CDR2 from the germline V gene are SNHLY and FYNNEI. CDR3 region: CASNVRGTEAFF. The DNA for the CDR3 is TGTGCCAGCAATGTAAGGGGCACTGAAGCTTTCTTT.

The chain is built from TRBV19 and TRBJ2-5; TRBD2 might be the D (7 bases). In germline, CDR1 is LNHDA, CDR2 SQIVND (reference sequence). Trimming removed 4 bases at V and 2 bases at J, with 20 bases between. This CDR3 has 17 residues. The CDR3 DNA sequence: TGTGCCAGTAGTAACCTCCTTTCGGGGGGCCAACAAGAGACCCAGTACTTC. It yields the protein CASSNLLSGGQQETQYF.

The gene calls are TRBV7-2 and TRBJ2-7, with 7 bases identical to TRBD1. V gave up 2 bases and J gave up 4 bases; unmatched junction bases: 8. The germline CDR1 and CDR2 sequences are SGHTA and FQGNSA. The CDR3 spans 15 residues. CDR3 residues: CASSLSRGITYEQYF. CDR3 in DNA: TGTGCCAGCAGCTTAAGCAGGGGGATTACTTACGAGCAGTACTTC.

This clone was found once. The chain combines TRBV11-3 with TRBJ2-7; 7 positions agree with TRBD1. V shed 5 bases and J 0 bases; nucleotides not matched to a gene: 4. Looked up from germline, CDR1 is SGHNT and CDR2 is YENEEA. CDR3 length equals 14 residues. As DNA, the CDR3 is TGTGCCAGCAGCCCACGACAGGGCTCCTACGAGCAGTACTTC. Its translation is CASSPRQGSYEQYF. Complete variable domain (other parts from reference TRBV11-3 and TRBJ2-7): EAGVVQSPRYKIIEKKQPVAFWCNPISGHNTLYWYLQNLGQGPELLIRYENEEAVDDSQLPKDRFSAERLKGVDSTLKIQPAELGDSAVYLCASSPRQGSYEQYFGPGTRLTVT.

This rearrangement joins TRBV5-8 to TRBJ1-2; D not certain. Germline CDR1 SGHTS, CDR2 YDEGEE. The CDR3 sequence is 13 residues long. The ends were cut back, 6 bases at V and 7 bases at J, with 16 bases in the middle. CDR3 nucleotides: TGTGCCAGCACCCTCGGTAAGAGGGTTGGCTACACCTTC. Its protein product is CASTLGKRVGYTF.

CDR3: CASGFLAGAKGYTF. The CDR3 DNA sequence: TGTGCTAGTGGTTTTCTAGCGGGGGCGAAAGGCTACACCTTC. The chain couples TRBV12-5 to TRBJ1-2; tentatively, D is TRBD1 (6 bases). This CDR3 is 14 amino acids long. The V end was cut by 3 bases, the J end by 8 bases, with 16 bases between. Germline CDR1 and CDR2: LGHNT and FRNRAP.

The chain employs TRBV6-2 or TRBV6-3 and TRBJ2-7; TRBD2 might be the D (6 bases). Trimming took off 6 bases at V and 4 bases at J, with 16 bases between the two ends. Per germline, CDR1 MNHEY and CDR2 SVGEGT. This CDR3 comprises 14 residues. CDR3 in amino acids: CASSGTQIGYEQYF. The CDR3 DNA is TGTGCCAGCAGCGGGACTCAAATAGGGTACGAGCAGTACTTC.

The V call is TRBV5-4, the J call TRBJ1-1; D is unclear. The germline CDR1 and CDR2 sequences are SGHNT and YYREEE (reference sequence). Trimming removed 4 bases at V and 2 bases at J, with 6 bases between. This CDR3 spans 12 amino acids. The CDR3 sequence is CASSPGNTEAFF. CDR3 nucleotides: TGTGCCAGCAGCCCGGGAAACACTGAAGCTTTCTTT.

The chain carries TRBV3-1 (or the pseudogene TRBV3-2) and TRBJ2-1; 10 positions agree with TRBD2. The CDR3 is 17 residues long. The ends lost 0 bases at V and 6 bases at J; junction bases unmatched: 8. The germline CDR1 and CDR2 sequences are LGHDT and YNNKEL (reference sequence). DNA for the CDR3: TGTGCCAGCAGCCAAGATTGGGCTAGCGGGGGTAGCAATGAGCAGTTCTTC. This translates into CASSQDWASGGSNEQFF.